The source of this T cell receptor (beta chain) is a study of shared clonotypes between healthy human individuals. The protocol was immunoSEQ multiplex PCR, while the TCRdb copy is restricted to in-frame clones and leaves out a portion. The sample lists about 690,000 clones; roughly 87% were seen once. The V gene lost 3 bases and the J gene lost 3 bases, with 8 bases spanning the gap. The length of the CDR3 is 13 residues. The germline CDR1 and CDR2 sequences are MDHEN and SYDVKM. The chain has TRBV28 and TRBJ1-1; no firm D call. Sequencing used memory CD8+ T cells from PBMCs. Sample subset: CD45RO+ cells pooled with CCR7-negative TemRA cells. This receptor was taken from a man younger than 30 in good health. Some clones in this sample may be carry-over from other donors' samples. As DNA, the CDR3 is TGTGCCAGCAGTTTGAAGACTGACACTGAAGCTTTCTTT. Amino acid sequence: CASSLKTDTEAFF.